This is a list of T cell receptor beta chains from one sample in a study of T cells in Graves' hyperthyroidism and ophthalmopathy. Each CDR3 protein is one row after TCRdb ran MiXCR on the multiplex PCR reads. The sample consists of hundreds of thousands of distinct CDR3 sequences, 20% to 25% of them appearing once. The sample consisted of blood. The receptors were gathered from a man aged 45-60 years with Graves' hyperthyroidism. Both conserved end residues are part of each CDR3.

J gene,V gene,CDR3 protein
TRBJ2-2,TRBV27,CASRQGMTGELFF
TRBJ1-5,TRBV19,CATRVQGAFNQPQHF
TRBJ2-5,TRBV2,CASSEDFGAGETQYF
TRBJ1-1,TRBV20-1,CSARDLTGQKGEAFF
TRBJ2-7,TRBV6-1,CASSETGRGNEQYF
TRBJ2-7,TRBV6-1,CASKGPRVYEQHF
TRBJ1-1,TRBV6-6,CASSYGGAGAFF
TRBJ2-2,TRBV3-1,CASSQRTGELFF
TRBJ2-5,TRBV5-1,CASSLGTGDQETQYF
TRBJ2-1,TRBV20-1,CSASPRDQTSWSQFF
TRBJ2-7,TRBV6-2/TRBV6-3,CASSYERGSYKQYF
TRBJ1-2,TRBV11-2,CASSLGTSGALGYTF
TRBJ2-3,TRBV2,CASSVQNTDTQYF
TRBJ1-2,TRBV12-3/TRBV12-4,CASSLTSAGQGARYGYTF
TRBJ2-1,TRBV10-3,CAISESQLFYNEQFF
TRBJ2-5,TRBV11-2,CASSLPPEQAQYF
TRBJ2-2,TRBV7-8,CASSEYRAATGELFF
TRBJ2-4,TRBV28,CASSLGFQARSIQYF
TRBJ2-1,TRBV11-2,CASSSRTSGKGNEQFF
TRBJ2-1,TRBV2,CAIQGRYEQFF
TRBJ2-7,TRBV20-1,CSARPLIPGGPEDDEQYF
TRBJ2-5,TRBV12-3/TRBV12-4,CASSLSGGGEETQYF
TRBJ1-4,TRBV5-5,CASTTGGHWGEKLFF
TRBJ2-1,TRBV2,CASSWWSSYNEQFF
TRBJ2-7,TRBV6-1,CASSEGLAGVYEQYF
TRBJ2-1,TRBV19,CASSMRTSGSSHEQFF
TRBJ1-2,TRBV12-5,CASGPSTGFDGYTF
TRBJ2-3,TRBV5-1,CASSHPGEEVSDTQYF
TRBJ2-7,TRBV6-1,CASSEMDRGYEQYF
TRBJ2-2,TRBV7-2,CASSLLVQAGELFF
TRBJ2-3,TRBV6-1,CASTEPRGGTDTQYF
TRBJ2-1,TRBV6-1,CASSDRVYNEQFF
TRBJ1-6,TRBV11-3,CASSLYSSNSPLHF
TRBJ2-1,TRBV2,CASSVGLAGYNEQFF
TRBJ2-3,TRBV20-1,CSASKSGSTDTQYF
TRBJ2-7,TRBV9,CASSVASGNNEQYF
TRBJ2-1,TRBV29-1,CSARGGLNEQFF
TRBJ1-1,TRBV6-1,CATKGGAAEAFF
TRBJ2-2,TRBV3-1,CASSQGLAGANTGELFF
TRBJ1-1,TRBV19,CASSIVQNTEAFF
TRBJ2-5,TRBV20-1,CSLTGGPQETQYF
TRBJ2-2,TRBV15,CATNVDRGSLNTGELFF
TRBJ2-7,TRBV5-1,CASSLGPSGAYEQYF
TRBJ2-3,TRBV28,CASSPRLAPYTDTQYF
TRBJ1-5,TRBV6-1,CASSRTGTGNQPQHF
TRBJ2-7,TRBV7-3,CASSLTWGREQYF
TRBJ1-2,TRBV20-1,CSARVHSGGSYTF
TRBJ2-5,TRBV30,CAWSGSRQGRETQYF
TRBJ2-5,TRBV20-1,CSASTPGETQYF
TRBJ2-5,TRBV11-2,CASSLFIQETQYF
TRBJ2-7,TRBV12-3/TRBV12-4,CASSSGPGEDYEQYF
TRBJ1-1,TRBV20-1,CSARKGLGPTTEAFF
TRBJ1-5,TRBV19,CASRSGGGLQPQHF
TRBJ2-3,TRBV29-1,CSVETGGSTDTQYF
TRBJ2-2,TRBV6-1,CASSGLAGAGKLFF